A selection of T cell receptor beta chains follows, all from one sample in a study of control samples from healthy donors and cancer patients. Libraries were prepared by immunoSEQ multiplex PCR; TCRdb keeps only in-frame clonotypes and omits some of them. There are about 98,000 clones in the sample; around 90% occur only once, and under 3% lies in the top ten. The sample was blood. These receptors came from a woman aged 18-29 years in good health. Both conserved end residues are part of each CDR3. Each record gives: V gene, J gene, clone size, D gene, CDR3 protein, CDR3 DNA. A D gene is named only where the DNA matches it firmly. Not every row has a clone size; where given, it reads once, few, many or a size class.

v_call: TRBV10-3; j_call: TRBJ2-1; clone_size: .; d_call: TRBD1; cdr3_aa: CAIRPGQGSNNEQFF; cdr3_nt: TGTGCCATCAGACCGGGACAGGGATCGAACAATGAGCAGTTCTTC
v_call: TRBV7-9; j_call: TRBJ1-5; clone_size: .; d_call: TRBD1; cdr3_aa: CASSRQGGNQPQHF; cdr3_nt: TGTGCCAGCAGTCGACAGGGCGGGAATCAGCCCCAGCATTTT
v_call: TRBV30; j_call: TRBJ1-1; clone_size: .; d_call: .; cdr3_aa: CAWSGGTDAFF; cdr3_nt: TGTGCCTGGAGTGGGGGGACCGACGCTTTCTTT
v_call: TRBV6-5; j_call: TRBJ2-7; clone_size: few; d_call: .; cdr3_aa: CASSPGTNSYEQYF; cdr3_nt: TGTGCCAGCAGTCCCGGGACAAACTCCTACGAGCAGTACTTC
v_call: TRBV10-1; j_call: TRBJ2-1; clone_size: .; d_call: TRBD2; cdr3_aa: CASSSSGGAQWDEQFF; cdr3_nt: TGCGCCAGCAGTTCCAGCGGGGGGGCCCAGTGGGATGAGCAGTTCTTC
v_call: TRBV18; j_call: TRBJ1-3; clone_size: once; d_call: TRBD1; cdr3_aa: CASSLDRGPGNTIYF; cdr3_nt: TGTGCCAGCTCACTCGACAGGGGGCCTGGAAACACCATATATTTT
v_call: TRBV9; j_call: TRBJ2-2; clone_size: .; d_call: TRBD2; cdr3_aa: CASSVRLAGNTGELFF; cdr3_nt: TGTGCCAGCAGCGTAAGACTAGCGGGGAACACCGGGGAGCTGTTTTTT
v_call: TRBV21-1; j_call: TRBJ1-5; clone_size: few; d_call: .; cdr3_aa: CASAHASDQPQHF; cdr3_nt: TGTGCCAGCGCCCACGCCTCGGATCAGCCCCAGCATTTT
v_call: TRBV30; j_call: TRBJ1-2; clone_size: .; d_call: .; cdr3_aa: CAWSEDTGSYGYTF; cdr3_nt: TGTGCCTGGAGTGAGGATACAGGGAGCTATGGCTACACCTTC
v_call: TRBV2; j_call: TRBJ1-2; clone_size: .; d_call: .; cdr3_aa: CASSEDRDVDYGYTF; cdr3_nt: TGTGCCAGCAGTGAAGACAGGGATGTGGACTATGGCTACACCTTC
v_call: TRBV7-2; j_call: TRBJ2-7; clone_size: .; d_call: TRBD1; cdr3_aa: CASSFTGGASYEQYF; cdr3_nt: TGTGCCAGCAGCTTTACAGGGGGCGCATCCTACGAGCAGTACTTC
v_call: TRBV7-8; j_call: TRBJ1-3; clone_size: .; d_call: .; cdr3_aa: CASSLAGAGTGNTIYF; cdr3_nt: TGTGCCAGCAGCTTAGCAGGAGCCGGCACTGGAAACACCATATATTTT
v_call: TRBV7-9; j_call: TRBJ2-1; clone_size: medium-sized; d_call: .; cdr3_aa: CASSTLVLDKLF; cdr3_nt: TGTGCCAGCAGCACACTAGTCCTGGACAAGCTCTTC
v_call: TRBV9; j_call: TRBJ2-5; clone_size: .; d_call: TRBD2; cdr3_aa: CASSVASGGGTQYF; cdr3_nt: TGTGCCAGCAGCGTAGCTAGCGGCGGGGGGACCCAGTACTTC
v_call: TRBV6-2/TRBV6-3; j_call: TRBJ2-1; clone_size: .; d_call: .; cdr3_aa: CASSNSNEQFF; cdr3_nt: TGTGCCAGCAGTAATAGTAATGAGCAGTTCTTC
v_call: TRBV19; j_call: TRBJ1-1; clone_size: .; d_call: .; cdr3_aa: CASSIDSSGGEAFF; cdr3_nt: TGTGCCAGTAGTATAGATAGCTCAGGTGGGGAAGCTTTCTTT
v_call: TRBV6-5; j_call: TRBJ1-4; clone_size: .; d_call: .; cdr3_aa: CASRAHFNEKLFF; cdr3_nt: TGTGCCAGCAGAGCACACTTTAATGAAAAACTGTTTTTT
v_call: TRBV6-2/TRBV6-3; j_call: TRBJ2-7; clone_size: once; d_call: TRBD2; cdr3_aa: CASSDRTSGRKNF; cdr3_nt: TGTGCCAGCAGTGACAGGACTAGCGGGAGAAAGAACTTC
v_call: TRBV27; j_call: TRBJ1-1; clone_size: .; d_call: .; cdr3_aa: CASSLWAGGVNTEAFF; cdr3_nt: TGTGCCAGCAGTTTATGGGCCGGGGGAGTGAACACTGAAGCTTTCTTT
v_call: TRBV6-1; j_call: TRBJ2-7; clone_size: .; d_call: .; cdr3_aa: CASSESFVRWEQYF; cdr3_nt: TGTGCCAGCAGTGAAAGCTTCGTACGTTGGGAGCAGTACTTC
v_call: TRBV14; j_call: TRBJ2-7; clone_size: .; d_call: TRBD2; cdr3_aa: CASSSLPGLAGLYEQYF; cdr3_nt: TGTGCCAGCAGCTCTCTTCCGGGACTAGCGGGACTCTACGAGCAGTACTTC
v_call: TRBV18; j_call: TRBJ1-5; clone_size: .; d_call: .; cdr3_aa: CASSPGEGNQPQHF; cdr3_nt: TGTGCCAGCTCACCGGGTGAGGGAAATCAGCCCCAGCATTTT
v_call: TRBV5-1; j_call: TRBJ1-5; clone_size: .; d_call: TRBD1; cdr3_aa: CASSLGTGGGNQPQHF; cdr3_nt: TGCGCCAGCAGCTTGGGGACAGGGGGTGGCAATCAGCCCCAGCATTTT